The 25 T cell receptor beta chains listed next were all sequenced from one sample in a study of blood T cell repertoires in COVID-19. The method was immunoSEQ multiplex PCR; TCRdb's version includes in-frame clones alone and lacks a portion of them. The sample has about 180,000 clones; roughly 75% are singletons. Specimen: peripheral blood. These receptors all stem from a man in his sixties or seventies with active or convalescent COVID-19.

This rearrangement joins TRBV5-1 to TRBJ2-5; the match to TRBD1 covers 7 bases. Germline values: CDR1 SGHRS, CDR2 YFSETQ. V dropped 0 bases and J dropped 4; count of bases not matched to a gene: 9. The CDR3 totals 16 residues. The CDR3 is CASSLGQGRVIETQYF. CDR3 in DNA: TGCGCCAGCAGCTTGGGACAGGGCAGAGTCATAGAGACCCAGTACTTC.

In its sample, this clone was seen once. The chain links TRBV6-5 to TRBJ1-5; D remains ambiguous. This CDR3 is 14 amino acids long. Per germline, CDR1 MNHEY and CDR2 SVGAGI. Trimming stripped 5 bases from V and 3 bases from J, with 11 bases between. The CDR3 DNA reads as TGTGCCAGCAGTCCCCAGGTGGACAATCAGCCCCAGCATTTT. Protein: CASSPQVDNQPQHF.

The chain joins TRBV6-2 or TRBV6-3 to TRBJ2-1; D uncertain. With 2 bases removed from V and 10 bases from J, the gap between germline ends came to 6 bases. Germline V lookup: CDR1 MNHEY, CDR2 SVGEGT. The CDR3 sequence is 11 residues long. The CDR3 reads CASSYEAEQFF. Here the CDR3 DNA reads TGTGCCAGCAGTTACGAGGCGGAGCAGTTCTTC.

J is TRBJ1-3 and V is TRBV2; D ambiguous. This CDR3 region has 14 residues. Germline V gene data show CDR1 as SNHLY and CDR2 as FYNNEI. V lost 4 bases, J lost 0 bases, and 7 bases lay in between. CDR3 bases: TGTGCCAGCAGTGGGGCAGACTCTGGAAACACCATATATTTT. Translated, it gives CASSGADSGNTIYF.

This chain links TRBV4-3 with TRBJ2-2; 7 bases are a match to TRBD2. The V gene's germline CDR1 is LGHNA and CDR2 YSLEER. The CDR3 sequence is 15 residues long. With 5 bases clipped from V and 3 bases from J, the junction kept 6 bases outside the gene matches. For the CDR3, the DNA is TGCGCCAGCAGCTTCGTCCGGGGGGACACCGGGGAGCTGTTTTTT. This codes for CASSFVRGDTGELFF.

The chain links TRBV9 to TRBJ2-3; TRBD2 is a possible D gene (5 bases). Germline V lookup: CDR1 SGDLS, CDR2 YYNGEE. Trimming cost V 0 bases and J 0 bases, with 8 bases left between them. This CDR3 is 15 amino acids long. DNA for the CDR3: TGTGCCAGCAGCGTAGCTAGAGGGAGCACAGATACGCAGTATTTT. Translation gives CASSVARGSTDTQYF.

The CDR3 loop is CASSPGIGGALLFF. CDR3 DNA: TGTGCCAGCAGCCCTGGTATCGGGGGGGCCCTACTGTTCTTC. The chain uses TRBV11-3 and TRBJ2-1, with 8 bases that match TRBD2. Per germline, CDR1 SGHNT and CDR2 YENEEA. The CDR3 extends over 14 amino acids. Unmatched junction bases numbered 15, after V lost 5 bases and J lost 15 bases.

The chain couples TRBV19 to TRBJ2-1; D is possibly TRBD1 (5 bases). Germline V gene sequence: CDR1 LNHDA, CDR2 SQIVND (reference sequence). The CDR3 sequence is 16 residues long. Trimming stripped 5 bases from V and 7 bases from J, with 21 bases between. CDR3 loop: CASSGLGFSKGNEQFF. In DNA form, the CDR3 reads TGTGCCAGTAGTGGATTGGGGTTCTCGAAGGGGAATGAGCAGTTCTTC. The entire variable domain, with the rest obtained from reference TRBV19 and TRBJ2-1, is as follows: DGGITQSPKYLFRKEGQNVTLSCEQNLNHDAMYWYRQDPGQGLRLIYYSQIVNDFQKGDIAEGYSVSREKKESFPLTVTSAQKNPTAFYLCASSGLGFSKGNEQFFGPGTRLTVL.

This clone was observed a handful of times. The V gene is TRBV9, the J gene TRBJ2-3; 8 positions match TRBD2. Germline V gene sequence: CDR1 SGDLS, CDR2 YYNGEE. The CDR3 totals 16 residues. V lost 4 bases to trimming and J lost 0 bases; unmatched junction nucleotides: 7. The CDR3 DNA is TGTGCCAGCAGCTCCGGGGGCGGGAGGAGCACAGATACGCAGTATTTT. This sequence encodes CASSSGGGRSTDTQYF.

This sequence joins TRBV2 and TRBJ1-4, with 7 bases lining up with TRBD1. CDR3 length: 13 amino acids. J was trimmed by 7 bases and V by 5 bases; bases with no gene match: 4. The germline CDR1 and CDR2 sequences are SNHLY and FYNNEI. CDR3 sequence (DNA): TGTGCCAGCAGTAGGGACAGAGGTGAAAAACTGTTTTTT. It is translated as CASSRDRGEKLFF. Complete variable domain (other parts from reference TRBV2 and TRBJ1-4): EPEVTQTPSHQVTQMGQEVILRCVPISNHLYFYWYRQILGQKVEFLVSFYNNEISEKSEIFDDQFSVERPDGSNFTLKIRSTKLEDSAMYFCASSRDRGEKLFFGSGTQLSVL.

The chain recombines TRBV6-1 with TRBJ1-4, with D tentatively TRBD1 (6 bases). Trimming shortened V by 1 base and J by 5 bases, and 14 bases separated the two germline ends. The germline CDR1 and CDR2 sequences are MNHNS and SASEGT. The CDR3 covers 16 residues. CDR3 coding DNA: TGTGCCAGCAGTGAAGACAGGGCCTGGATGAATGAAAAACTGTTTTTT. It encodes CASSEDRAWMNEKLFF.

The chain carries TRBV7-8 and TRBJ2-7; D is uncertain. Germline loops: CDR1 SGHVS, CDR2 FQNEAQ. There are 13 residues in the CDR3. V lost 2 bases to trimming and J lost 2 bases, with 7 bases between them. CDR3 in DNA: TGTGCCAGCAGCTTACAGGATGCCTACGAGCAGTACTTC. As protein: CASSLQDAYEQYF.

This clone appeared a few times. The chain recombines TRBV18 with TRBJ2-1, with 9 nucleotides matching TRBD1. V gave up 3 bases and J gave up 0 bases; unmatched junction bases: 3. Germline V lookup: CDR1 KGHSH, CDR2 LQKENI. CDR3 length equals 16 residues. In DNA, the CDR3 is TGTGCCAGCTCACCCGACAGGGGGTTCTCCTACAATGAGCAGTTCTTC. It is translated as CASSPDRGFSYNEQFF.

The chain carries TRBV4-2 and TRBJ2-3, with 10 bases that match TRBD2. Per germline, CDR1 LGHNA and CDR2 YNFKEQ. Germline trimming cut 4 bases from V and 5 bases from J; bases unmatched to any gene: 9. CDR3 length equals 16 residues. The CDR3 protein is CASSRTGTSAEDTQYF. The CDR3 DNA is TGTGCCAGCAGCCGAACCGGGACTAGCGCGGAAGATACGCAGTATTTT.

This clone was picked up a small number of times. The junction and the germline gene differ at one end; a read error may be behind it. This rearrangement joins TRBV7-9 to TRBJ1-1, with TRBD1 matching 9 bases. Germline CDR1 reads SEHNR; CDR2 reads FQNEAQ (reference sequence). This CDR3 comprises 15 residues. The CDR3 region is CASSFDGTGNPEAFF. DNA of the CDR3: TGTGCCAGCAGCTTTGACGGGACAGGGAACCCTGAAGCTTTCTTT.

This chain joins TRBV29-1 and TRBJ1-1; the match to TRBD1 covers 7 bases. J gave up 8 bases and V 1 base, and 7 bases lay outside the gene matches. Germline-derived CDR1 and CDR2 are SQVTM and ANQGSEA. This CDR3 has 13 amino acids. Here the CDR3 DNA reads TGCAGCGTTGAAGGTGCACAGGGGCCCGAAGCTTTCTTT. It specifies CSVEGAQGPEAFF.

The rearrangement links TRBV18 to TRBJ2-3; TRBD1 matches 9 bases. Trimming cost V 2 bases and J 6 bases; bases outside gene matches: 6. Germline CDR1 KGHSH, CDR2 LQKENI. This CDR3 comprises 15 residues. The CDR3 spells CASSPIQGARDTQYF. The CDR3, as DNA: TGTGCCAGCTCACCAATACAGGGGGCTCGGGATACGCAGTATTTT.

The gene calls are TRBV7-9 and TRBJ2-3; 8 nucleotides match TRBD2. Germline CDR1 SEHNR, CDR2 FQNEAQ (reference sequence). The CDR3 sequence is 14 residues long. The junction had 8 bases not matched to a gene; V was cut back by 6 bases and J by 6 bases. This CDR3 reads CASSAGTSFDTQYF. For the CDR3, the DNA is TGTGCCAGCAGTGCCGGGACTAGTTTCGATACGCAGTATTTT.

The V gene is TRBV19, the J gene TRBJ1-5; D remains ambiguous. Trimming cost V 2 bases and J 3 bases, with 8 bases left between them. The CDR3 is 14 amino acids. Germline V gives CDR1 LNHDA, CDR2 SQIVND (reference sequence). The CDR3 reads CASSIRAFNQPQHF. The CDR3 DNA reads TGTGCCAGTAGTATAAGAGCTTTCAATCAGCCCCAGCATTTT.

The chain links TRBV29-1 to TRBJ2-7, with D hard to call. V was cut by 7 bases and J by 4 bases, with 14 bases left in between. The CDR3 extends over 12 amino acids. Germline assignment: CDR1 SQVTM and CDR2 ANQGSEA. The CDR3 is CSAVFRRYEQYF. For the CDR3, the DNA is TGCAGCGCTGTTTTCCGTCGGTACGAGCAGTACTTC.

This clone occurred once. This chain joins TRBV6-6 and TRBJ2-7, with 10 bases aligning to TRBD1. The CDR3 is made up of 14 amino acids. Germline V CDR1 and CDR2: MNHNY, SVGAGI (reference sequence). J lost 5 bases, V lost 4 bases, and 5 bases had no gene match. CDR3 residues: CASSWGQGPNEQYF. The CDR3 DNA is TGTGCCAGCAGTTGGGGACAGGGGCCCAACGAGCAGTACTTC.

V is TRBV5-4 and J is TRBJ1-4; a possible D gene is TRBD1 (5 bases). Germline CDR1 is SGHNT and CDR2 is YYREEE (reference sequence). There are 15 residues in the CDR3. V was cut by 2 bases and J by 7 bases, with 15 bases left in between. The CDR3 nucleotides read TGTGCCAGCAGCTTAACGGGGGGAGGCGGTGAAAAACTGTTTTTT. Encoded protein: CASSLTGGGGEKLFF. The entire variable domain, with the rest obtained from reference TRBV5-4 and TRBJ1-4, is as follows: ETGVTQSPTHLIKTRGQQVTLRCSSQSGHNTVSWYQQALGQGPQFIFQYYREEENGRGNFPPRFSGLQFPNYSSELNVNALELDDSALYLCASSLTGGGGEKLFFGSGTQLSVL.

The V gene is TRBV5-6, the J gene TRBJ2-7; perhaps TRBD1 as D (5 bases). CDR1 and CDR2 from the germline V gene are SGHDT and YYEEEE. This CDR3 comprises 15 residues. Trimming stripped 3 bases from V and 5 bases from J, with 18 bases between. CDR3 sequence reads: CASSSGPSGLNEQYF. CDR3 DNA sequence: TGTGCCAGCAGCTCAGGGCCCTCCGGCCTGAACGAGCAGTACTTC.

The chain joins TRBV7-2 to TRBJ2-1, with D tentatively TRBD2 (5 bases). Trimming left V 6 bases short and J 5 bases short, with 11 bases between. This CDR3 region has 13 residues. Germline-derived CDR1 and CDR2 are SGHTA and FQGNSA. This chain's CDR3 is CASRLGPNNEQFF. The DNA for the CDR3 is TGTGCCAGCAGACTAGGTCCCAACAATGAGCAGTTCTTC. Filled out from reference TRBV7-2 and TRBJ2-1, the complete variable domain reads GAGVSQSPSNKVTEKGKDVELRCDPISGHTALYWYRQSLGQGLEFLIYFQGNSAPDKSGLPSDRFSAERTGGSVSTLTIQRTQQEDSAVYLCASRLGPNNEQFFGPGTRLTVL.

Notes on this clone: A much larger clone differs by one base, so this may be a read error. The V gene is TRBV7-9, the J gene TRBJ2-7; 9 nucleotides agree with TRBD1. From germline, CDR1 is SEHNR and CDR2 FQNEAQ (reference sequence). With V trimmed by 5 bases and J by 0 bases, 2 bases remained unmatched. There are 14 residues in the CDR3. The CDR3 region is CASSQTGGSYEQYF. The CDR3 coding sequence is TGTGCCAGCAGCCAGACAGGGGGCTCCTACGAGCAGTACTTC.